The 20 T cell receptor beta chains below come from one sample, sequenced in a study of blood T cells in healthy people across ages. Primed by a sample-barcoded 5' primer and a J-beta primer mix, a second PCR proceeded for roughly 7 to 12 cycles. TCRdb re-analysed the 5' RACE reads in MiXCR, keeping a single row per CDR3 protein. The sample records about 800,000 distinct CDR3 sequences, over 45% being singletons. The sample comprised blood. These receptors originate from a man aged 30-40 years in good health.

This chain links TRBV12-3 or TRBV12-4 with TRBJ1-5; a weak D match, TRBD1 (6 bases). V gave up 2 bases and J gave up 4 bases, with 12 bases separating them. The CDR3 runs 15 residues. CDR3 sequence reads: CASSLNRRGNQPQHF. In DNA form, the CDR3 reads TGTGCCAGCAGTTTAAATCGTAGGGGGAATCAGCCCCAGCATTTT.

The V gene is TRBV29-1, the J gene TRBJ2-1; 7 bases fit TRBD2. The CDR3 sequence is 12 residues long. Germline V gene lookup returns CDR1 SQVTM and CDR2 ANQGSEA. The CDR3: CRASGYYNEQFF. The DNA for the CDR3 is TGCAGAGCTAGCGGATACTACAATGAGCAGTTCTTC.

The gene calls are TRBV6-2 or TRBV6-3 and TRBJ2-7; 10 nucleotides align to TRBD1. The CDR3 extends over 15 amino acids. V lost 5 bases and J lost 2; bases outside the gene matches: 6. Germline V gene lookup returns CDR1 MNHEY and CDR2 SVGEGT. CDR3 coding DNA: TGTGCCAGCAGTCCACCGGGACAGGGGCCCTACGAGCAGTACTTC. It specifies CASSPPGQGPYEQYF.

The gene calls are TRBV20-1 and TRBJ2-7; 8 bases are shared with TRBD2. Germline V lookup: CDR1 DFQATT, CDR2 SNEGSKA (reference sequence). The V gene end was trimmed by 1 base and the J gene end by 3 bases; junction bases not matched to a gene: 2. The CDR3 spans 13 residues. The CDR3 DNA reads TGCAGTGCTAGAGCCGGGACTAGCTACGAGCAGTACTTC. As protein: CSARAGTSYEQYF.

The table lists this clonotype with many counts. The rearrangement joins TRBV7-2 to TRBJ2-7; 7 bases agree with TRBD2. CDR1 SGHTA and CDR2 FQGNSA come from the germline V gene. The CDR3 sequence is 15 residues long. With 6 bases clipped from V and 4 bases from J, the junction kept 12 bases outside the gene matches. The CDR3 DNA reads as TGTGCCAGCAGTCGGGACTCGGGGGGATCATACGAGCAGTACTTC. Amino acid sequence: CASSRDSGGSYEQYF.

This rearrangement joins TRBV20-1 to TRBJ2-5; no clear D gene. The end of the DNA fits TRBJ2-7 better, so the J call may be wrong. The CDR3 length is 14 residues. In germline, CDR1 is DFQATT, CDR2 SNEGSKA (reference sequence). CDR3 in amino acids: CSALADLGFYEQYF. The DNA for the CDR3 is TGCAGTGCCCTTGCTGACCTGGGGTTCTACGAGCAGTACTTC.

This rearrangement joins TRBV7-9 to TRBJ2-6, with 7 bases aligning to TRBD1. Germline CDR1 and CDR2: SEHNR and FQNEAQ (reference sequence). The CDR3 covers 16 residues. J lost 0 bases, V lost 5 bases, and 4 bases had no gene match. The CDR3 sequence is CASSTGTDSGANVLTF. The DNA of the CDR3 is TGTGCCAGCAGCACCGGGACAGACTCTGGGGCCAACGTCCTGACTTTC.

This chain links TRBV3-1 with TRBJ1-1, with D unclear. This CDR3 is 15 amino acids long. V lost 1 base, J lost 3 bases, and 12 bases lay in between. Germline CDR1 and CDR2: LGHDT and YNNKEL (reference sequence). CDR3 nucleotide sequence: TGTGCCAGCAGCCAAGTACACAGTTCATACACTGAAGCTTTCTTT. This codes for CASSQVHSSYTEAFF.

For the CDR3, the DNA is TGTGCCAGCAGCCAACCCAGTAATCAGGCAGATACGCAGTATTTT. This codes for CASSQPSNQADTQYF. The chain has TRBV27 and TRBJ2-3; D not certain. The V and J ends lost 6 bases and 4 bases respectively, with 17 bases between them. The germline gives CDR1 MNHEY, CDR2 SMNVEV (reference sequence). The CDR3 extends over 15 amino acids.

The chain joins TRBV6-2 or TRBV6-3 to TRBJ2-7; D is possibly TRBD2 (5 bases). Looked up from germline, CDR1 is MNHEY and CDR2 is SVGEGT. The CDR3 contains 13 residues. Trimming pared 6 bases from V and 6 bases from J, leaving 15 bases between. DNA for the CDR3: TGTGCCAGCAGGCCCCCTACTAGTTTCGAGCAGTACTTC. Translation: CASRPPTSFEQYF.

This clonotype was seen a few times. The chain couples TRBV12-3 or TRBV12-4 to TRBJ2-1, with D perhaps matching TRBD1 or TRBD2 (6 bases each). This CDR3 region has 16 residues. Trimming stripped 2 bases from V and 6 bases from J, with 17 bases between. CDR3 sequence: CASSLFAGGRSNEQFF. The CDR3 DNA sequence: TGTGCCAGCAGTTTATTTGCCGGGGGCCGTTCCAATGAGCAGTTCTTC.

This chain connects TRBV7-6 to TRBJ1-2, with D tentatively TRBD1 (6 bases). V was clipped by 5 bases and J by 7 bases, with 26 bases between them. The CDR3 is 17 amino acids. The germline V gene encodes CDR1 SGHVS and CDR2 FNYEAQ. CDR3 bases: TGTGCCAGCAGCCGCGATCACACAGATTACAGGGCCAGTGGCTACACCTTC. This translates into CASSRDHTDYRASGYTF.

V is TRBV6-5 and J is TRBJ1-5, with D possibly being TRBD1 (5 bases). V lost 7 bases and J 1 base, leaving 35 bases between the germline ends. This CDR3 region has 22 residues. From germline, CDR1 is MNHEY and CDR2 SVGAGI. CDR3 sequence reads: CASMLKGASFPTGGISNQPQHF. In DNA form, the CDR3 reads TGTGCCAGCATGTTAAAAGGGGCTTCCTTTCCCACTGGGGGTATAAGCAATCAGCCCCAGCATTTT.

The chain is built from TRBV6-2 or TRBV6-3 and TRBJ1-6, with unresolved D. Germline CDR1 and CDR2: MNHEY and SVGEGT. This CDR3 is 14 amino acids long. Trimming pared 7 bases from V and 10 bases from J, leaving 17 bases between. In DNA, the CDR3 is TGTGCCAGCATCGACCCCACACAGACCTCACCCCTCCACTTT. This codes for CASIDPTQTSPLHF.

The V gene is TRBV20-1, the J gene TRBJ2-7; 10 nucleotides line up with TRBD2. The end of the DNA is better explained by TRBJ2-5, so the J call may be wrong. The germline CDR1 and CDR2 sequences are DFQATT and SNEGSKA (reference sequence). The CDR3 is made up of 14 amino acids. The CDR3 DNA reads TGCAGTGCCATCGGACTAGCGGAAGAAGAGACCCAGTACTTC. Translating gives CSAIGLAEEETQYF.

This chain links TRBV7-3 with TRBJ2-5; 8 positions match TRBD2. CDR1 SGHTA and CDR2 FQGTGA come from the germline V gene. The V and J ends lost 5 bases and 13 bases, in that order; junction bases with no gene match: 18. This CDR3 contains 15 residues. Here the CDR3 reads CASSLSGSTYNERYF. CDR3 nucleotide sequence: TGTGCCAGCAGCCTAAGCGGGAGTACTTACAATGAGCGGTACTTC.

CDR3 residues: CASSSGRDYGYTF. For the CDR3, the DNA is TGTGCCAGCAGTTCAGGGAGAGACTATGGCTACACCTTC. The V call is TRBV27, the J call TRBJ1-2; weak D call: TRBD1 (5 bases). Trimming stripped 4 bases from V and 3 bases from J, with 9 bases between. CDR1 is MNHEY and CDR2 is SMNVEV in the germline V gene (reference sequence). This CDR3 contains 13 residues.

The chain couples TRBV7-2 to TRBJ2-7, with a possible D match to TRBD1 (6 bases). Trimming pared 6 bases from V and 0 bases from J, leaving 12 bases between. In germline, CDR1 is SGHTA, CDR2 FQGNSA. This CDR3 spans 14 amino acids. As DNA, the CDR3 is TGTGCCAGCAGTAAAGGGGGTTCCTCCTACGAGCAGTACTTC. Translated, it gives CASSKGGSSYEQYF. Together with reference TRBV7-2 and TRBJ2-7, the CDR3 gives the full variable domain: GAGVSQSPSNKVTEKGKDVELRCDPISGHTALYWYRQSLGQGLEFLIYFQGNSAPDKSGLPSDRFSAERTGGSVSTLTIQRTQQEDSAVYLCASSKGGSSYEQYFGPGTRLTVT.

This clonotype was detected only a few times. The chain links TRBV3-1 to TRBJ2-5; no definite D call. Trimming left V 3 bases short and J 0 bases short, with 5 bases between. The CDR3 runs to 13 residues. Germline assignment: CDR1 LGHDT and CDR2 YNNKEL (reference sequence). Written as DNA, the CDR3 is TGTGCCAGCAGCCAGCTGTACCAAGAGACCCAGTACTTC. Translation: CASSQLYQETQYF.

The chain uses TRBV20-1 and TRBJ2-5, with D perhaps matching TRBD1 (5 bases). Per germline, CDR1 DFQATT and CDR2 SNEGSKA (reference sequence). Trimming stripped 6 bases from V and 2 bases from J, with 22 bases between. The CDR3 sequence is 16 residues long. In DNA form, the CDR3 reads TGCAGTGCCCGACCTCCCCATATATGGACACAAGAGACCCAGTACTTC. This sequence encodes CSARPPHIWTQETQYF.